This T cell receptor (beta chain) stems from a study of cytomegalovirus exposure and HLA in healthy donors (dated by TCRdb to about 2017). As for the study more broadly: The 666 repertoires of the first cohort and the 120 validation repertoires were produced on the same platform, according to a later analysis. The study combined high-throughput TCR immunosequencing, statistical association of individual TCRs with disease status, and machine learning to predict cytomegalovirus infection status. Along with the roughly 670-subject first cohort, a separate validation cohort of over a hundred different subjects was used. The aim of the study was to test whether cataloging public T cell receptors could identify signatures of past pathogen exposure. Study-wide findings and limitations: The validation cohort had no HLA typing available for a later analysis, so co-occurrence within that cohort was assessed over all 130 or so repertoires. In both the original and validation cohorts, the classifier was reported to diagnose cytomegalovirus status with high specificity and sensitivity. Most TCR sequences were seen in very few donors, while some public TCRs were found in many individuals. Subsequent analysis determined that TCRs grouped into clusters in the first cohort also showed a tendency toward co-occurrence across the roughly 110 validation repertoires, and about 94% of cluster scores exceeded 0. In vitro tests confirmed that a few of the cytomegalovirus-associated TCR beta chains recognize cytomegalovirus antigens. The authors suggested that the approach could potentially be extended to other disease states and immunological phenotypes. The study listed 150 to 200 TCR beta chains as associated with cytomegalovirus.

A remark on this clone: Its antigen remains unidentified. Per-base qualities were not stored, and no clone one base away is much larger.

Library preparation was by the immunoSEQ multiplex PCR assay. Per the authors' processing: A statistical classification framework was built for diagnosing cytomegalovirus status from the catalog of TCR beta chain sequences. What TCRdb holds here is the immuneACCESS table cut down to in-frame rearrangements. Part of the clones is not present; checked against another copy, under half of the missing clones reflect an unresolved V gene, and the others are unexplained. That table is the source of V, J and clone size, and D and trimming were worked out from the DNA. The sample table lists fewer than 70,000 clones, around 95% of them with a count of one. Approximately 5% of the sample comes from the top ten. Separate from the roughly 650-subject first cohort, the validation cohort of 120 subjects was the group to which the donors belonged. The germline V gene gives CDR1 as LGHNA and CDR2 as YSLEER. Here V drops 0 bases and J drops 1 base, and the junction holds 5 bases not matched to any gene. The CDR3 runs 17 amino acids, cysteine and phenylalanine included. Left in the record is the CDR3 DNA by itself, 51 bases read in frame from the first base.

The chain couples TRBV4-3 to TRBJ2-2; TRBD2 matches 7 bases in the middle. The source material was PBMCs. The TCR originated in a woman under 30 in good health and CMV-seropositive. DNA sequence: TGCGCCAGCAGCCAAGAATGGGAGGGCTGGAACACCGGGGAGCTGTTTTTT. It translates to CASSQEWEGWNTGELFF.